This T cell receptor beta chain was recorded in a study of OX40 agonist ivuxolimab in advanced cancers. The wider study: Partial responses were seen in three patients, one with hepatocellular carcinoma and two with cutaneous melanoma.

Study-wide results and caveats: Average numbers of expanded clones were greater in CD8+ T cells than in CD4+. Both CD4+ and CD8+ T cell populations in blood had undergone clonal expansion by week 6 at 0.1 to 3.0 mg/kg.

For this clone: Its cognate antigen is unknown.

TCRdb's copy holds only in-frame clones and misses some; the assay was immunoSEQ multiplex PCR. The data hold 70,000 to 80,000 clones, with around 91% observed a single time. Sequenced material: CD4+ or CD8+ T cells sorted from blood, taken in a trial of the OX40 agonist ivuxolimab. The origin of this receptor is an adult with an advanced solid tumor such as melanoma, head and neck, liver or kidney cancer.

The CDR3: CASSPGQGAVQPQHF. The CDR3 region has the DNA TGTGCCAGCAGTCCCGGACAGGGGGCTGTTCAGCCCCAGCATTTT. This sequence joins TRBV28 and TRBJ1-5; 11 positions match TRBD1. CDR1 is MDHEN and CDR2 is SYDVKM in the germline V gene. The CDR3 extends over 15 amino acids. V shed 5 bases, J shed 6 bases, and the junction held 6 bases outside the gene matches.